This T cell receptor beta chain was captured in a study of PD-1 and CTLA-4 blockade in melanoma. Sequenced by immunoSEQ multiplex PCR; TCRdb stores in-frame clones only, minus some. The repertoire holds around 20,000 clones, 70% to 90% seen once, with 6% to 8% in the top ten. Per the germline V gene, CDR1 is SGHDT and CDR2 is YYEEEE. V gave up 0 bases and J gave up 3 bases, with 3 bases separating them. This CDR3 region has 12 residues. This clonotype was obtained from a human donor with melanoma. The sequencing here drew on CD8+ T cells from peripheral blood, taken before anti-PD-1 treatment. This chain connects TRBV5-6 to TRBJ1-1, with unresolved D. CDR3 coding DNA: TGTGCCAGCAGCTTGGCGGACACTGAAGCTTTCTTT. Translation: CASSLADTEAFF.